This T cell receptor (beta chain) was captured by sequencing in a study of blood T cell repertoires in COVID-19. Study-level background: Specimens from acute and convalescent COVID-19 originated in the United States, Italy and Spain. T cells, B-cell-depleted T cells, or PBMCs provided the cDNA or gDNA that served as material.

In the original workflow: How many nucleated cells were present was estimated from reference gene primer amplification. This table comes from immunoSEQ multiplex PCR, and its TCRdb copy is limited to in-frame clones, with some not included. Clone size and V and J calls were adopted from that table, with D and trimming inferred from the DNA. The profile shows under 130,000 clones, approximately 84% of them singletons. V lost 0 bases to trimming and J lost 1 base; unmatched junction nucleotides: 11. Germline lookup yields CDR1 MNHNS and CDR2 SASEGT. CDR3 length: 18 amino acids. This receptor was taken from a human donor in a cohort sampled during active COVID-19. The chain links TRBV6-1 to TRBJ2-7, with 8 bases identical to TRBD2. Sequenced sample: peripheral blood. In DNA form, the CDR3 reads TGTGCCAGCAGTGAAGCAATGTGGGGGTCTAGCGGGTCCTACGAGCAGTACTTC. Encoded protein: CASSEAMWGSSGSYEQYF.